Included here is one TCR beta chain sequence, with context. Germline lookup yields CDR1 SQVTM and CDR2 ANQGSEA. J was trimmed by 4 bases and V by 5 bases; bases with no gene match: 5. This CDR3 comprises 13 residues. The record originates from a study of blood T cell repertoires in COVID-19. For the study at large: Sites in the United States, Italy and Spain provided acute and convalescent COVID-19 samples.

Method: immunoSEQ multiplex PCR; TCRdb's copy keeps in-frame clones and lacks some. This table holds about 370,000 clones, about 89% found once. This chain joins TRBV29-1 and TRBJ1-2; 9 nucleotides line up with TRBD1. Sequenced material: peripheral blood. The receptor comes from a woman aged 30 to 39 with COVID-19, enrolled during active disease. The CDR3 region is CSVRTGEIYGYTF. The CDR3 DNA sequence: TGCAGCGTTAGGACAGGGGAAATCTATGGCTACACCTTC.